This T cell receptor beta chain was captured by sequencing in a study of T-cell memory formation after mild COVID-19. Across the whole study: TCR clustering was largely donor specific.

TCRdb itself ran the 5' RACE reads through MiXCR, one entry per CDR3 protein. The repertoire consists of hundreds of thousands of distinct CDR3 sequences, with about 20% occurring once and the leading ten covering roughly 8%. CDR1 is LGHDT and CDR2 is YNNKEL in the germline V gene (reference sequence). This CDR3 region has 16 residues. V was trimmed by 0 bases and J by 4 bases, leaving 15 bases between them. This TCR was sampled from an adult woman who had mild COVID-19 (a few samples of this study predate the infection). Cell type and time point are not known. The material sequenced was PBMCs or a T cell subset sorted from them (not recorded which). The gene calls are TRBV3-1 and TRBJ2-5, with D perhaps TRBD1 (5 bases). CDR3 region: CASSQDPGRAGETQYF. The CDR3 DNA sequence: TGTGCCAGCAGCCAAGATCCGGGCAGGGCTGGAGAGACCCAGTACTTC.